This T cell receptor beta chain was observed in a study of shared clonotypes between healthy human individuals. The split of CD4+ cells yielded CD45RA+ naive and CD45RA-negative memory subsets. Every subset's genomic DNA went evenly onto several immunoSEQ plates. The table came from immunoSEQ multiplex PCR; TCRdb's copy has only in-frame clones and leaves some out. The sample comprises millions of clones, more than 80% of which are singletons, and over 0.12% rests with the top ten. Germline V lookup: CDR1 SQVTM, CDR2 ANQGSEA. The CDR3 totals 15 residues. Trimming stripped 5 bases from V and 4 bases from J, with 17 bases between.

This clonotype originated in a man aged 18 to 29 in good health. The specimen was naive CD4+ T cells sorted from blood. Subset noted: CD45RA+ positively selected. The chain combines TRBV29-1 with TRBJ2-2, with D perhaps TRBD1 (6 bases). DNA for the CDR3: TGCAGCGTTCGGACGAACAGGGTGGGCACCGGGGAGCTGTTTTTT. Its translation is CSVRTNRVGTGELFF.